A selection of T cell receptor beta chains follows, all from one sample in a study of blood T cell repertoires in COVID-19. Profiled with immunoSEQ multiplex PCR; TCRdb holds only in-frame clones, not every one. The sample shows fewer than 40,000 clones, around 90% of them seen only once. Sample: peripheral blood. The receptors stem from a human donor in a cohort sampled during active COVID-19. CDR3s include the opening cysteine and the closing phenylalanine or tryptophan. Each record gives: CDR3 DNA, CDR3 protein, clone size, J gene, V gene, D gene. The D gene is left open where the match is weak. Clone size is given for some rows only: seen once, a few or many times, or a class if the clone is expanded.

TGTGCCAGCAGCTTGGCGACAGGGAAGAATGAAAAACTGTTTTTT	CASSLATGKNEKLFF	medium-sized	TRBJ1-4	TRBV5-6	TRBD1
TGCGCCAGCAGCCCCCACGGTACGGCGAACACCGGGGAGCTGTTTTTT	CASSPHGTANTGELFF	NA	TRBJ2-2	TRBV4-3	NA
TGTGCCTGGTCCGGGGGAATGAGCTATGGCTACACCTTC	CAWSGGMSYGYTF	NA	TRBJ1-2	TRBV30	NA
TGTGCCAGCAGCCCGGGACAGCCCTTCTATGGCTACACCTTC	CASSPGQPFYGYTF	NA	TRBJ1-2	TRBV28	TRBD1
TGTGCCAGTAGTATGGGCATTCGAGAGACCCAGTACTTC	CASSMGIRETQYF	NA	TRBJ2-5	TRBV19	NA
TGCGCCAGCAGTGGGACAGTTTATCAGCCCCAGCATTTT	CASSGTVYQPQHF	NA	TRBJ1-5	TRBV10-2	NA
TGTGCCAGTAGTATATCCCCAGGAATAACCTACGAGCAGTACTTC	CASSISPGITYEQYF	once	TRBJ2-7	TRBV19	NA
TGTGCCAGCAGCCAAATGTTGGGGGCCAACGTCCTGACTTTC	CASSQMLGANVLTF	NA	TRBJ2-6	TRBV6-5	NA
TGCAGCGTTGAAGGGGGACAGGGGACAGCGGTTTATGGCTACACCTTC	CSVEGGQGTAVYGYTF	NA	TRBJ1-2	TRBV29-1	TRBD1
TGCGCCAGCAGCTGGAGGGGAGCAGGGTCGAACACTGAAGCTTTCTTT	CASSWRGAGSNTEAFF	NA	TRBJ1-1	TRBV5-1	NA
TGTGCCAGCAGCCTATCAAAGAACAATGAGCAGTTCTTC	CASSLSKNNEQFF	NA	TRBJ2-1	TRBV27	NA
TGTGCCAGCAGCTCGGGACTAGCGGGAGCAGGGTACAATGAGCAGTTCTTC	CASSSGLAGAGYNEQFF	NA	TRBJ2-1	TRBV7-6	TRBD2
TGTGCCAGCAGCTCGACCAAGGGGGACAGGGTTTCTGGGGCCAACGTCCTGACTTTC	CASSSTKGDRVSGANVLTF	NA	TRBJ2-6	TRBV11-2	TRBD1
TGTGCCAGTAGTGTTACAGGGATGACCGGGGAGCTGTTTTTT	CASSVTGMTGELFF	NA	TRBJ2-2	TRBV19	NA
TGTGCTAGTGGTCCAGGGGCCATCATGAACACTGAAGCTTTCTTT	CASGPGAIMNTEAFF	NA	TRBJ1-1	TRBV12-5	NA
TGCGCCAGCAGCTTGGATGGCGGGAGCTCCTACGAGCAGTACTTC	CASSLDGGSSYEQYF	NA	TRBJ2-7	TRBV5-1	TRBD2
TGTGCCAGCTCTGGGGCGACAGGGGGCGTCTACGAGCAGTACTTC	CASSGATGGVYEQYF	NA	TRBJ2-7	TRBV18	TRBD1
TGTGCCAGCAGCCAGACTGTCGTTGACAGCCCTTACACTGAAGCTTTCTTT	CASSQTVVDSPYTEAFF	NA	TRBJ1-1	TRBV9	NA
TGTGCCAGCAGCGCTCGGGGAAACGCGAACACCGGGGAGCTGTTTTTT	CASSARGNANTGELFF	NA	TRBJ2-2	TRBV9	NA
TGCAGCGTCGCGCGGGGGGTAGCTAGCACAGATACGCAGTATTTT	CSVARGVASTDTQYF	NA	TRBJ2-3	TRBV29-1	TRBD2
TGTGCCAGCAGTTTAGGCTTTCAAGAGACCCAGTACTTC	CASSLGFQETQYF	NA	TRBJ2-5	TRBV28	NA
TGTGCCATCAGAAGACAGGGTCCACCAAACACCGGGGAGCTGTTTTTT	CAIRRQGPPNTGELFF	NA	TRBJ2-2	TRBV10-3	TRBD1
TGCGCCAGCAGTCAGGGGGCGAGGGAGACCCAGTACTTC	CASSQGARETQYF	NA	TRBJ2-5	TRBV5-1	TRBD1
TGTGCCATCAGTGACCCGGACAGGGCCTACGAGCAGTACTTC	CAISDPDRAYEQYF	NA	TRBJ2-7	TRBV10-3	TRBD1
TGTGCCAGCAGTCCGACTAGCGGGAGTCGTACAGATACGCAGTATTTT	CASSPTSGSRTDTQYF	NA	TRBJ2-3	TRBV25-1	TRBD2